The 9 T cell receptor beta chains presented below share a single source sample, sequenced in a study of control samples from healthy donors and cancer patients. Generated by immunoSEQ multiplex PCR, the TCRdb table keeps only in-frame clones and is missing some. The sample lists under 60,000 clones; about 93% were seen once. Sequencing used blood. The source of these receptors is a man aged 25-45 years in good health.

This chain joins TRBV30 and TRBJ1-6, with D possibly being TRBD1 (5 bases). This CDR3 is 13 amino acids long. CDR1 is GTSNPN and CDR2 is SVGIG in the germline V gene (reference sequence). Deletions cut 0 bases from V and 9 bases from J, with 9 bases between. The CDR3 is CAWSVQEGSPLHF. The DNA of the CDR3 is TGTGCCTGGAGTGTACAGGAGGGTTCACCCCTCCACTTT. The whole variable domain, remainder taken from reference TRBV30 and TRBJ1-6, is SQTIHQWPATLVQPVGSPLSLECTVEGTSNPNLYWYRQAAGRGLQLLFYSVGIGQISSEVPQNLSASRPQDRQFILSSKKLLLSDSGFYLCAWSVQEGSPLHFGNGTRLTVT.

The chain carries TRBV7-8 and TRBJ2-3; no definite D call. Trimming removed 1 base from V and 1 base from J, with 9 bases in between. This CDR3 has 15 residues. Germline V gene sequence: CDR1 SGHVS, CDR2 FQNEAQ. The CDR3 sequence is CASSLEGRGTDTQYF. The CDR3 DNA follows: TGTGCCAGCAGCTTAGAGGGTCGGGGCACAGATACGCAGTATTTT.

The rearrangement links TRBV5-5 to TRBJ1-3, with D unresolved. Germline loops: CDR1 SGHKS, CDR2 YYEKEE (reference sequence). There are 18 residues in the CDR3. The V and J ends lost 0 bases and 0 bases respectively, with 16 bases between them. CDR3 nucleotides: TGTGCCAGCAGCTTGGACTCTCCCCGGGGTTCCTCTGGAAACACCATATATTTT. It codes for CASSLDSPRGSSGNTIYF. The full variable domain, in which reference TRBV5-5 and TRBJ1-3 provide the parts outside the CDR3, is DAGVTQSPTHLIKTRGQQVTLRCSPISGHKSVSWYQQVLGQGPQFIFQYYEKEERGRGNFPDRFSARQFPNYSSELNVNALLLGDSALYLCASSLDSPRGSSGNTIYFGEGSWLTVV.

The chain is built from TRBV19 and TRBJ1-2; 8 bases map to TRBD1. The length of the CDR3 is 12 residues. V lost 5 bases to trimming and J lost 5 bases; unmatched junction nucleotides: 1. Looked up from germline, CDR1 is LNHDA and CDR2 is SQIVND (reference sequence). CDR3 sequence (DNA): TGTGCCAGTAGTGACAGGGGTTATGGCTACACCTTC. Translation: CASSDRGYGYTF.

The chain carries TRBV5-1 and TRBJ1-1; tentative D call: TRBD1 (5 bases). Per germline, CDR1 SGHRS and CDR2 YFSETQ. The germline V and J ends were trimmed by 5 bases and 1 base, with 15 bases remaining between them. The CDR3 spans 15 residues. The CDR3 region is CASSPRLGGNTEAFF. The CDR3 coding sequence is TGCGCCAGCAGTCCTCGGCTCGGGGGGAACACTGAAGCTTTCTTT.

The chain employs TRBV28 and TRBJ1-1, with D maybe TRBD1 (6 bases). The ends were cut back, 11 bases at V and 11 bases at J, with 24 bases in the middle. Per germline, CDR1 MDHEN and CDR2 SYDVKM. The CDR3 spans 13 residues. CDR3 coding DNA: TGTGCCGTAACTAGTCAGGGGTTCTTGGTCGCTTTCTTT. It codes for CAVTSQGFLVAFF. Full variable domain (missing parts from reference TRBV28 and TRBJ1-1): DVKVTQSSRYLVKRTGEKVFLECVQDMDHENMFWYRQDPGLGLRLIYFSYDVKMKEKGDIPEGYSVSREKKERFSLILESASTNQTSMYLCAVTSQGFLVAFFGQGTRLTVV.

The chain links TRBV19 to TRBJ2-1; tentative D call: TRBD2 (6 bases). V shed 5 bases and J shed 4 bases, with 12 bases lying between them. The CDR3 has 14 amino acids. The germline CDR1 and CDR2 sequences are LNHDA and SQIVND (reference sequence). The DNA of the CDR3 is TGTGCCAGTAGTTCACGGGAGTGGTACAATGAGCAGTTCTTC. Protein product: CASSSREWYNEQFF.

The rearrangement joins TRBV3-1 (or the pseudogene TRBV3-2) to TRBJ2-7; 7 bases fit TRBD2. V lost 4 bases and J lost 5; bases outside the gene matches: 11. The CDR3 has 15 residues. Germline CDR1 and CDR2: LGHDT and YNNKEL (reference sequence). CDR3 loop: CASSRRVGRGHEQYF. The CDR3, as DNA: TGTGCCAGCAGCCGGAGGGTAGGGAGGGGCCACGAGCAGTACTTC.

The gene calls are TRBV24-1 and TRBJ2-2, with TRBD1 matching 8 bases. Trimming removed 4 bases from V and 5 bases from J; junction bases left unmatched: 2. In germline, CDR1 is KGHDR, CDR2 SFDVKD. The CDR3 runs 14 residues. As DNA, the CDR3 is TGTGCCACCAGTGAAACAGGGGGGACCGGGGAGCTGTTTTTT. Protein sequence: CATSETGGTGELFF.